These 30 T cell receptor beta chains were all obtained from the same sample, sequenced in a study of cytomegalovirus exposure and HLA in healthy donors. PCR amplification relied on 60 Vbeta primers (plus 13 Jbeta primers). TCRdb's table, derived via immunoSEQ multiplex PCR, lists solely in-frame clones and lacks some. The top ten hold 1.5% to 2% of the sample, which has approximately 180,000 clones, roughly four fifths seen once. Sequenced material: PBMCs. These receptors were taken from a man younger than 35 in good health and CMV-seronegative.

This chain connects TRBV28 to TRBJ1-2, with 8 bases fitting TRBD1. V trimming: 5 bases; J trimming: 2 bases; junction bases outside the gene matches: 13. The V gene's germline CDR1 is MDHEN and CDR2 SYDVKM. The CDR3 totals 17 residues. CDR3 protein: CASSPGQGKLRNYGYTF. CDR3 nucleotide sequence: TGTGCCAGCAGTCCCGGACAGGGCAAACTAAGGAACTATGGCTACACCTTC.

The chain has TRBV28 and TRBJ2-1; 10 bases map to TRBD1. Trimming at V came to 10 bases and at J to 8 bases, leaving 14 bases not matched to a gene. Germline assignment: CDR1 MDHEN and CDR2 SYDVKM. This CDR3 region has 15 residues. As DNA, the CDR3 is TGTGCCATCCAAAGGGACAGGGGCAGGCGTGATGAGCAGTTCTTC. This sequence encodes CAIQRDRGRRDEQFF.

The chain is built from TRBV5-1 and TRBJ2-1; no clear D gene. From germline, CDR1 is SGHRS and CDR2 YFSETQ. Trimming took off 0 bases at V and 1 base at J, with 8 bases between the two ends. CDR3 size: 15 residues. The CDR3 DNA reads as TGCGCCAGCAGCTTGGCCTCGGGTTCCTACAATGAGCAGTTCTTC. Residues: CASSLASGSYNEQFF.

The J gene is TRBJ2-3, the V gene TRBV13, with D perhaps matching TRBD1 (6 bases). CDR3 size: 15 residues. V shed 2 bases and J shed 2 bases, with 11 bases lying between them. Germline values: CDR1 PRHDT, CDR2 FYEKMQ (reference sequence). Written as DNA, the CDR3 is TGTGCCAGCAGCTTAAGGACAGCCCACACAGATACGCAGTATTTT. Translating it yields CASSLRTAHTDTQYF.

This chain connects TRBV18 to TRBJ2-5; the match to TRBD2 covers 9 bases. Germline V CDR1 and CDR2: KGHSH, LQKENI. V was clipped by 2 bases and J by 4 bases; unmatched bases: 8. This CDR3 has 16 residues. The CDR3 sequence: CASSPGLAMGPETQYF. Here the CDR3 DNA reads TGTGCCAGCTCACCAGGACTAGCGATGGGACCAGAGACCCAGTACTTC.

The chain is built from TRBV11-2 and TRBJ2-1; 9 bases match TRBD1. The V gene end was trimmed by 7 bases and the J gene end by 7 bases; junction bases not matched to a gene: 14. Germline CDR1 and CDR2: SGHAT and FQNNGV. This CDR3 comprises 16 residues. CDR3: CASKRTGTGTLNEQFF. Written as DNA, the CDR3 is TGTGCCAGCAAACGTACCGGGACAGGGACGTTGAATGAGCAGTTCTTC. Together with reference TRBV11-2 and TRBJ2-1, the CDR3 gives the full variable domain: EAGVAQSPRYKIIEKRQSVAFWCNPISGHATLYWYQQILGQGPKLLIQFQNNGVVDDSQLPKDRFSAERLKGVDSTLKIQPAKLEDSAVYLCASKRTGTGTLNEQFFGPGTRLTVL.

A few counts support this clone. The rearrangement joins TRBV5-4 to TRBJ1-2; maybe TRBD1 (5 bases). The ends were cut back, 4 bases at V and 8 bases at J, with 21 bases in the middle. From germline, CDR1 is SGHNT and CDR2 YYREEE (reference sequence). This CDR3 is 15 amino acids long. CDR3 sequence: CASSAGTALSRGYTF. In nucleotides, the CDR3 is TGTGCCAGCAGCGCGGGGACGGCGTTAAGCCGGGGCTACACCTTC.

This sequence joins TRBV27 and TRBJ1-2; possibly TRBD1 for D (5 bases). Germline V lookup: CDR1 MNHEY, CDR2 SMNVEV (reference sequence). Between the trimmed V and J ends, which lost 5 bases and 8 bases, there was a span of 18 bases. This CDR3 contains 14 residues. Here the CDR3 DNA reads TGTGCCAGCAGTACGCCCAGGGTTTATGGCGGCTACACCTTC. Its protein product is CASSTPRVYGGYTF.

This clone has only one observation. The chain combines TRBV7-9 with TRBJ1-3, with no clear D. Trimming pared 3 bases from V and 3 bases from J, leaving 18 bases between. The CDR3 has 17 amino acids. Germline lookup yields CDR1 SEHNR and CDR2 FQNEAQ (reference sequence). The CDR3 protein is CASSLSLGGSFGNTIYF. The CDR3, as DNA: TGTGCCAGCAGCTTGTCACTCGGAGGTTCGTTTGGAAACACCATATATTTT.

The chain recombines TRBV27 with TRBJ2-1; TRBD1 matches 7 bases. Germline V gives CDR1 MNHEY, CDR2 SMNVEV (reference sequence). This CDR3 is 15 amino acids long. After removal of 5 bases from V and 7 bases from J, the junction contained 11 bases not matched to a gene. The CDR3 reads CASSTRQGLGNEQFF. The CDR3 DNA follows: TGTGCCAGCAGTACGCGACAGGGCCTAGGGAATGAGCAGTTCTTC.

This clone was recorded once. The chain employs TRBV28 and TRBJ1-4; D gene ambiguous. Trimming left V 10 bases short and J 4 bases short, with 4 bases between. The CDR3 spans 10 residues. Germline V CDR1 and CDR2: MDHEN, SYDVKM. The CDR3 sequence: CATFNEKLFF. The CDR3 DNA reads as TGTGCCACCTTTAATGAAAAACTGTTTTTT.

This clone was seen just once. The V call is TRBV27, the J call TRBJ2-5, with D possibly being TRBD1 (6 bases). The germline gives CDR1 MNHEY, CDR2 SMNVEV (reference sequence). The CDR3 totals 14 residues. The V end lost 6 bases, the J end lost 5 bases, and 16 bases lay between the germline ends. CDR3 amino acids: CASRPRGPAETQYF. In DNA, the CDR3 is TGTGCCAGCAGGCCCAGGGGTCCGGCCGAGACCCAGTACTTC.

V is TRBV21-1 and J is TRBJ2-2; TRBD1 reflects the table's D call only, with no check against the DNA. TRBV21-1 is a recognized pseudogene. The CDR3 spans 16 residues. CDR3 bases: TGTGCCAGCAGCTGGTCGGCAGGGGACCACACCGGGGAGCTGTTTTTT. Translation: CASSWSAGDHTGELFF.

The chain uses TRBV5-1 and TRBJ1-4; tentative D call: TRBD1 (6 bases). Germline values: CDR1 SGHRS, CDR2 YFSETQ. Trimming removed 3 bases at V and 0 bases at J, with 12 bases between. CDR3 size: 16 residues. CDR3 sequence (DNA): TGCGCCAGCAGCTCAGGGGCCGGAGCAACTAATGAAAAACTGTTTTTT. It encodes CASSSGAGATNEKLFF. Supplemented by reference TRBV5-1 and TRBJ1-4, the full variable domain reads KAGVTQTPRYLIKTRGQQVTLSCSPISGHRSVSWYQQTPGQGLQFLFEYFSETQRNKGNFPGRFSGRQFSNSRSEMNVSTLELGDSALYLCASSSGAGATNEKLFFGSGTQLSVL.

On this clone: One end of the junction varies from germline; a read error may be responsible. The V call is TRBV5-4, the J call TRBJ1-2, with a possible D match to TRBD1 (5 bases). The CDR3 covers 16 residues. CDR1 is SGHNT, CDR2 YYREEE, per germline (reference sequence). The CDR3 is CASSLYWTVDIYDYTF. CDR3 sequence (DNA): TGTGCCAGCAGCTTGTACTGGACGGTGGACATCTATGACTACACCTTC.

This clone was counted a single time. The chain recombines TRBV5-6 with TRBJ2-1, with 8 bases that match TRBD1. This CDR3 is 14 amino acids long. Germline assignment: CDR1 SGHDT and CDR2 YYEEEE. V gave up 2 bases and J gave up 8 bases; unmatched junction bases: 6. The CDR3 DNA reads as TGTGCCAGCAGCTTCTACGACAGGGGCTATGAGCAGTTCTTC. Translation gives CASSFYDRGYEQFF.

This clone has a single count. V usage is TRBV27 and J usage is TRBJ2-1; D is perhaps TRBD2 (5 bases). Trimming removed 2 bases from V and 0 bases from J, with 14 bases in between. This CDR3 region has 17 residues. The V gene's germline CDR1 is MNHEY and CDR2 SMNVEV (reference sequence). The CDR3 nucleotides are TGTGCCAGCAGTTTACGGGCGAGCGGCTACTCCTACAATGAGCAGTTCTTC. This sequence encodes CASSLRASGYSYNEQFF.

Regarding this clone: Germline and junction disagree at one end, which may indicate a read error. This chain joins TRBV7-7 and TRBJ2-3; 7 positions agree with TRBD1. Germline V CDR1 and CDR2: SSHAT, FNYEAQ (reference sequence). The CDR3 sequence is 13 residues long. CDR3 sequence reads: CASSLDRADTQYF. The CDR3 DNA is TGTGCTAGCAGCTTAGACAGGGCAGATACGCAGTATTTT.

The chain joins TRBV4-1 to TRBJ2-5, with TRBD2 matching over 10 bases. With V trimmed by 1 base and J by 1 base, 9 bases remained unmatched. The CDR3 has 18 residues. CDR1 MGHRA and CDR2 YSYEKL come from the germline V gene. CDR3 in DNA: TGCGCCAGCAGCCAAGTTCCGCTAGCGGGAGTGAGCCAAGAGACCCAGTACTTC. Amino acid sequence: CASSQVPLAGVSQETQYF.

As DNA, the CDR3 is TGTGCCAGCAGCTTACGGACAACCTATGGCTACACCTTC. This sequence encodes CASSLRTTYGYTF. The chain links TRBV7-9 to TRBJ1-2, with D possibly being TRBD1 (5 bases). CDR1 and CDR2 (germline): SEHNR, FQNEAQ (reference sequence). The CDR3 has 13 residues. Trimming left V 2 bases short and J 4 bases short, with 8 bases between.

This clone was counted once. J is TRBJ1-5 and V is TRBV9; no clear D gene. Looked up from germline, CDR1 is SGDLS and CDR2 is YYNGEE. The CDR3 runs 14 residues. V was trimmed by 0 bases and J by 4 bases, leaving 8 bases between them. This CDR3 reads CASSVGNTNQPQHF. Written as DNA, the CDR3 is TGTGCCAGCAGCGTAGGCAATACTAATCAGCCCCAGCATTTT.

The chain couples TRBV9 to TRBJ2-3; 11 bases agree with TRBD2. In germline, CDR1 is SGDLS, CDR2 YYNGEE. Losses at the gene ends were 3 bases for V and 1 base for J; bases not matched to a gene: 7. The CDR3 is 17 amino acids. The CDR3 is CASSGSGTSGRTDTQYF. CDR3 bases: TGTGCCAGCAGCGGATCCGGGACTAGCGGACGCACAGATACGCAGTATTTT.

This clone was detected a few times. The sample has other DNA sequences that encode this CDR3 too. The rearrangement uses TRBV28 and TRBJ1-1, with D unresolved. Trimming stripped 2 bases from V and 0 bases from J, with 7 bases between. CDR3 length equals 14 residues. Germline CDR1 reads MDHEN; CDR2 reads SYDVKM. Here the CDR3 DNA reads TGTGCCAGCAGTTTAGGCCGTCTGAACACTGAAGCTTTCTTT. Translated: CASSLGRLNTEAFF.

The gene calls are TRBV27 and TRBJ2-4, with 7 positions matching TRBD1. The CDR3 consists of 17 residues. CDR1 is MNHEY, CDR2 SMNVEV, per germline (reference sequence). The J segment lost 0 bases and the V segment lost 7 bases, leaving 12 bases of the junction unmatched. CDR3 amino acids: CASKSPDRPLAKNIQYF. The CDR3 DNA is TGTGCCAGCAAAAGCCCGGACAGGCCGTTAGCCAAAAACATTCAGTACTTC.

This clone was found a few times. This chain links TRBV4-1 with TRBJ2-6, with TRBD2 matching 7 bases. Germline loops: CDR1 MGHRA, CDR2 YSYEKL. The CDR3 sequence is 16 residues long. The trim removed 0 bases at V and 1 base at J, leaving 0 bases unmatched. The CDR3 protein is CASSQEGGSGANVLTF. The CDR3 DNA follows: TGCGCCAGCAGCCAAGAGGGAGGGTCTGGGGCCAACGTCCTGACTTTC.

This sequence joins TRBV28 and TRBJ2-7; 10 nucleotides match TRBD1. In germline, CDR1 is MDHEN, CDR2 SYDVKM. The CDR3 is 14 amino acids. The junction had 1 base not matched to a gene; V was cut back by 3 bases and J by 2 bases. The CDR3 region has the DNA TGTGCCAGCAGTTTGGGACAGGGGACCTACGAGCAGTACTTC. Protein product: CASSLGQGTYEQYF.

This clone was counted a single time. The J gene is TRBJ2-7, the V gene TRBV6-1; 10 nucleotides line up with TRBD1. With 3 bases clipped from V and 0 bases from J, the junction kept 11 bases outside the gene matches. CDR3 length: 18 residues. Germline V gene data show CDR1 as MNHNS and CDR2 as SASEGT. CDR3 bases: TGTGCCAGCAGTGACAGGGACAGGGGCCTCCTCAGCTCCTACGAGCAGTACTTC. Its translation is CASSDRDRGLLSSYEQYF.

This clone has a single count. The chain uses TRBV7-6 and TRBJ1-6, with 8 bases that match TRBD1. J was trimmed by 9 bases and V by 2 bases; bases with no gene match: 6. This CDR3 comprises 15 residues. CDR1 is SGHVS, CDR2 FNYEAQ, per germline. CDR3 in amino acids: CASSLSETGVSPLHF. CDR3 bases: TGTGCCAGCAGCTTAAGTGAGACAGGGGTTTCACCCCTCCACTTT.

This chain uses TRBV18 with TRBJ2-3; TRBD2 matches 9 bases. The CDR3 covers 16 residues. Germline CDR1 KGHSH, CDR2 LQKENI. V lost 0 bases to trimming and J lost 4 bases; unmatched junction nucleotides: 5. The CDR3 DNA sequence: TGTGCCAGCTCACCACCGGCTAGCGGGACCTCAGATACGCAGTATTTT. It is translated as CASSPPASGTSDTQYF.

This clone was recorded only once. The chain has TRBV2 and TRBJ1-2, with D perhaps TRBD1 (5 bases). The CDR3 extends over 15 amino acids. The V gene's germline CDR1 is SNHLY and CDR2 FYNNEI. Trimming left V 0 bases short and J 4 bases short, with 12 bases between. The CDR3 region has the DNA TGTGCCAGCAGTGAAGCGCAGTGGGGCGGCTATGGCTACACCTTC. This encodes CASSEAQWGGYGYTF.